This T cell receptor (beta chain) emerged from a study of post-analysis software for immune sequencing data (dated by TCRdb to the mid-2010s). Looking at the study overall: Recorded disease courses included relapsing-remitting, secondary progressive and progressive-relapsing multiple sclerosis, with some patients lacking subtype annotation. The patient repertoires were compared against approximately ten previously published healthy control repertoires obtained from donors aged about 6 to 28 years. A subset of samples was prepared in parallel using single-end sample barcoding, then pooled and co-amplified after Illumina adapter ligation.

Beyond this particular receptor, the publication reports: Significantly higher frequencies in patients than in controls were found for about five TRBV segments, including TRBV5-6, TRBV5-1 and TRBV20-1. Normalized Chao1 diversity was significantly lower in multiple sclerosis patients than controls, suggesting substantial peripheral T-cell clonal expansion. The control group was slightly older than the multiple sclerosis patient group. Direct clustering with F measure revealed strong co-clustering of samples prepared in the same batch, which led to a batch-effect correction.

TCR beta repertoires were profiled from peripheral blood of 10 to 15 young patients with multiple sclerosis to demonstrate the VDJtools post-analysis software. The patients with multiple sclerosis were children and adolescents between roughly 6 and 15 years of age. As to this clonotype: This clone's antigen is unknown. No base quality values were provided; no much bigger clone lies one nucleotide off.

Trimming accounts for 5 bases at V and 3 bases at J, while the number of junction bases matched to no gene is 10. There are 16 amino acids in the CDR3, from cysteine to phenylalanine inclusive. Just CDR3 DNA is preserved here, 48 bases in frame from base 1. CDR1 and CDR2 (SEHNR, FQNEAQ) derive from the germline V gene (reference sequence). The library was prepared using PCR. The data were produced on an Illumina HiSeq 2500. To reduce PCR and sequencing biases, unique molecular identifiers were built into the TCR beta cDNA libraries. Roughly 0.5 million cDNA molecules were obtained per 1 to 10 million input T cells, so each molecule approximated one T cell. Patient libraries were prepared and sequenced with the same protocol used for the earlier healthy control dataset. Within a given batch, samples were prepared together, multiplexed and sequenced on the same HiSeq lane. As for the original processing: MIGEC was used to process the raw barcoded reads, and molecular identifier groups with only a single read were discarded before consensus assembly and CDR3 extraction. VDJtools was used for post-analysis of the clonotype tables, with diversity normalized by down-sampling every dataset to the smallest sample size. To correct batch-related cross-sample contamination, repertoire overlap clustering matched CDR3 amino acid sequences but not nucleotide sequences. The public reads were reanalyzed by TCRdb: fastp trimming at Q25, MiXCR alignment, in-frame beta chains only. Rows with a matching CDR3 protein are joined into one entry that keeps the most common DNA and genes. These V and J calls originate from TCRdb's pipeline instead of the authors' own analysis. The sample table lists 600,000 to 750,000 distinct CDR3 sequences, 55% to 60% of them with a count of one. The ten most abundant clones make up 11% of the sample.

Sequencing was done on a sample of blood. This TCR was sampled from a girl aged 2 to 9 with multiple sclerosis. Here the chain combines TRBV7-9 and TRBJ1-1; 9 nucleotides in the junction match TRBD1. The sequenced DNA is TGTGCCAGCAGCCAAAAGGACAGGGGAATGGACACTGAAGCTTTCTTT. This codes for CASSQKDRGMDTEAFF.